This TCR beta chain was recorded in a study of vaccination and CD4 T cells after COVID-19. Study background: A median of approximately 100 days (range 35 to 161) separated diagnosis from post-COVID sampling. Post-vaccine specimens were obtained a median 72 days after dose two (range 14 to 241). Investigators stimulated cells with overlapping spike peptides drawn from SARS-CoV-2, HCoV-NL63, HCoV-OC43 and HCoV-229E.

This clonotype was counted only a few times. Antigen specificity is unknown. The sample's treatment: approximately 11-day PBMC culture with coronavirus spike peptide pools or control peptides (ViraFEST assay). By negative selection, CD4+ T cells were isolated once culture had run for about 10 days. The CDR3 is 17 amino acids. The germline gives CDR1 SGHAT, CDR2 FQNNGV. J lost 8 bases, V lost 5 bases, and 15 bases had no gene match. At the Johns Hopkins FTIC core, DNA taken from cultured CD4+ T cells was sequenced by way of the Oncomine TCR Beta short-read assay. TCRdb redid the calling of the PCR reads with MiXCR, one entry per CDR3 protein. The data contain some 21,000 distinct CDR3 sequences, around 41% of them seen just once; the ten biggest clones take up roughly an eighth.

The receptor was derived from a human donor with COVID-19. The sequenced sample was cultured CD4+ T cells from blood. The chain combines TRBV11-2 with TRBJ1-2, with 12 bases that match TRBD1. This chain's CDR3 is CASSPPSGDRGRRGYTF. CDR3 in DNA: TGTGCCAGCAGCCCGCCGTCCGGGGACAGGGGGCGAAGGGGCTACACCTTC.